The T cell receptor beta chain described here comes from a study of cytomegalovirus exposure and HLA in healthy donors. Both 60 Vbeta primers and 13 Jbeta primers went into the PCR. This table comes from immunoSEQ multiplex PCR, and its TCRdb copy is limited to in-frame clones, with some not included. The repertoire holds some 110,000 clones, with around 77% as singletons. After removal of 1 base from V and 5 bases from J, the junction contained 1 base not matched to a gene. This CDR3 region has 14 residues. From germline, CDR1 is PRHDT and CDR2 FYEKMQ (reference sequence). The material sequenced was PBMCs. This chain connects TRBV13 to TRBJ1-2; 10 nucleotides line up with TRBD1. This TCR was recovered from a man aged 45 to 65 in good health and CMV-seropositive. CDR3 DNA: TGTGCCAGCAGCTTAGTGGACAGGGGGTATGGCTACACCTTC. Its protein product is CASSLVDRGYGYTF.